The 25 T cell receptor beta chains below were found in one sample sequenced in a study of graft-versus-host responses after intestinal transplantation. Processing was applied to graft tissue in order to liberate intraepithelial and lamina propria lymphocytes. The method was immunoSEQ multiplex PCR; TCRdb's version includes in-frame clones alone and lacks a portion of them. The sample carries thousands of clones, 68% recorded once. The starting material was ileum tissue, obtained 55 to 60 days after transplant. Source of these receptors: a human patient who received an intestinal transplant, so some T cells may come from the graft donor.

The chain links TRBV6-6 to TRBJ1-6, with D perhaps matching TRBD1 (5 bases). The V end lost 0 bases, the J end lost 8 bases, and 8 bases lay between the germline ends. The length of the CDR3 is 14 residues. Germline loops: CDR1 MNHNY, CDR2 SVGAGI (reference sequence). Here the CDR3 reads CASSYSGDHSPLHF. The CDR3 region has the DNA TGTGCCAGCAGTTACTCAGGGGATCATTCACCCCTCCACTTT.

The rearrangement joins TRBV4-2 to TRBJ1-2, with 9 bases aligning to TRBD1. V lost 0 bases, J lost 6 bases, and 2 bases stayed unmatched. Germline loops: CDR1 LGHNA, CDR2 YNFKEQ. This CDR3 has 14 residues. CDR3 in DNA: TGTGCCAGCAGCCAAGATGACAGGGGGAATGGCTACACCTTC. Translation: CASSQDDRGNGYTF.

The chain recombines TRBV30 with TRBJ1-6; 7 positions agree with TRBD1. V lost 5 bases to trimming and J lost 7 bases; unmatched junction nucleotides: 8. Germline-derived CDR1 and CDR2 are GTSNPN and SVGIG (reference sequence). This CDR3 has 14 residues. CDR3 protein: CAWDLGQLNSPLHF. The CDR3 nucleotides are TGTGCCTGGGACCTGGGACAGCTGAATTCACCCCTCCACTTT. Full variable domain (rest looked up from reference TRBV30 and TRBJ1-6): SQTIHQWPATLVQPVGSPLSLECTVEGTSNPNLYWYRQAAGRGLQLLFYSVGIGQISSEVPQNLSASRPQDRQFILSSKKLLLSDSGFYLCAWDLGQLNSPLHFGNGTRLTVT.

The genes are TRBV19 and TRBJ1-6; 11 bases are shared with TRBD1. The ends lost 9 bases at V and 8 bases at J; junction bases unmatched: 12. CDR1 is LNHDA and CDR2 is SQIVND in the germline V gene (reference sequence). The CDR3 runs to 16 residues. The CDR3 bases are TGTGCCAGCGGGCTCAACTCGGACAGGGGGCATTCACCCCTCCACTTT. Residues: CASGLNSDRGHSPLHF.

CDR3 residues: CASSLIRSTNEKLFF. In nucleotides, the CDR3 is TGTGCCAGCAGTCTGATCAGGTCAACTAATGAAAAACTGTTTTTT. The rearrangement uses TRBV6-5 and TRBJ1-4; no definite D call. Germline loops: CDR1 MNHEY, CDR2 SVGAGI. Trimming pared 5 bases from V and 0 bases from J, leaving 10 bases between. The CDR3 has 15 residues.

CDR3 DNA: TGTGCCAGCAGGTGGACAGGGGGCGAGTTAACTTCCTCTGGAAACACCATATATTTT. As protein: CASRWTGGELTSSGNTIYF. The rearrangement links TRBV2 to TRBJ1-3; 11 bases are shared with TRBD1. This CDR3 region has 19 residues. J was trimmed by 0 bases and V by 6 bases; bases with no gene match: 13. Germline V CDR1 and CDR2: SNHLY, FYNNEI.

Here the CDR3 DNA reads TGTGCCAGCAAAGTCCGGCAGACAGGGGGCACTGAAGCTTTCTTT. It codes for CASKVRQTGGTEAFF. The rearrangement joins TRBV6-5 to TRBJ1-1, with 9 bases fitting TRBD1. The CDR3 contains 15 residues. J lost 4 bases, V lost 7 bases, and 10 bases had no gene match. CDR1 and CDR2 (germline): MNHEY, SVGAGI.

This clone was observed a single time. V is TRBV28 and J is TRBJ2-2; 12 bases map to TRBD1. Germline CDR1 and CDR2: MDHEN and SYDVKM. V was pared by 5 bases and J by 5 bases, with 6 bases of the junction left unmatched. The CDR3 sequence is 16 residues long. CDR3 nucleotide sequence: TGTGCCAGCAGTGCCCGGGACAGGGGGCCAACCGGGGAGCTGTTTTTT. It yields the protein CASSARDRGPTGELFF.

The CDR3 here is CASSPPRLAGGVSSSEQFF. The CDR3, as DNA: TGCGCCAGCAGCCCCCCCAGACTAGCGGGGGGGGTCTCGTCTAGTGAGCAGTTCTTC. The rearrangement uses TRBV10-2 and TRBJ2-1; TRBD2 aligns across 14 bases. Trimming cost V 6 bases and J 9 bases; bases outside gene matches: 19. The length of the CDR3 is 19 residues. Germline loops: CDR1 WSHSY, CDR2 SAAADI.

The V call is TRBV5-5, the J call TRBJ1-2; 10 bases fit TRBD1. The ends lost 5 bases at V and 6 bases at J; junction bases unmatched: 4. Germline-derived CDR1 and CDR2 are SGHKS and YYEKEE (reference sequence). This CDR3 has 13 amino acids. The CDR3 nucleotides are TGTGCCAGCAGGAGACAGGGGGCGGATGGCTACACCTTC. Protein product: CASRRQGADGYTF.

The rearrangement links TRBV2 to TRBJ2-5, with D maybe TRBD2 (5 bases). V lost 8 bases and J lost 2, with 12 bases in between. The CDR3 covers 13 residues. Germline lookup yields CDR1 SNHLY and CDR2 FYNNEI. The CDR3 DNA reads as TGTGCCAGCGTGGAGGCGGAACAAGAGACCCAGTACTTC. Translating it yields CASVEAEQETQYF.

The gene calls are TRBV6-9 and TRBJ1-2; D not resolved. Per germline, CDR1 MNHGY and CDR2 SVAAGI. V lost 6 bases, J lost 4 bases, and 15 bases lay in between. The CDR3 runs 14 residues. DNA of the CDR3: TGTGCCAGCAGACGTGGGGTCGGGATCTATGGCTACACCTTC. This encodes CASRRGVGIYGYTF.

The V call is TRBV5-5, the J call TRBJ2-1, with 9 bases fitting TRBD2. The germline CDR1 and CDR2 sequences are SGHKS and YYEKEE (reference sequence). The V and J ends lost 4 bases and 3 bases, in that order; junction bases with no gene match: 2. The CDR3 totals 14 residues. CDR3 in amino acids: CASSPSGVYNEQFF. CDR3 bases: TGTGCCAGCAGCCCTAGCGGGGTCTACAATGAGCAGTTCTTC.

J is TRBJ2-5 and V is TRBV29-1; D is possibly TRBD2 (5 bases). The CDR3 totals 13 residues. V dropped 7 bases and J dropped 2 bases, with 14 bases sitting between them. Germline V gene sequence: CDR1 SQVTM, CDR2 ANQGSEA. CDR3 residues: CSGGGLQQETQYF. The CDR3 DNA reads TGCAGCGGGGGTGGACTGCAACAAGAGACCCAGTACTTC.

This sequence joins TRBV9 and TRBJ2-3; TRBD2 agrees at 8 bases. V was pared by 0 bases and J by 6 bases, with 12 bases of the junction left unmatched. The CDR3 spans 17 residues. Per the germline V gene, CDR1 is SGDLS and CDR2 is YYNGEE. The CDR3 sequence is CASSVAAGGSSADTQYF. The CDR3 bases are TGTGCCAGCAGCGTAGCGGCGGGGGGTTCTTCAGCTGATACGCAGTATTTT.

This chain joins TRBV19 and TRBJ2-3; 7 nucleotides match TRBD1. This CDR3 has 18 amino acids. The V gene end was trimmed by 1 base and the J gene end by 0 bases; junction bases not matched to a gene: 10. CDR1 is LNHDA, CDR2 SQIVND, per germline (reference sequence). DNA for the CDR3: TGTGCCAGTAGTATAGGGTACAGGGGAGCACAGAGCACAGATACGCAGTATTTT. Its translation is CASSIGYRGAQSTDTQYF.

This clone ranks as medium-sized. The rearrangement joins TRBV6-6 to TRBJ1-2; TRBD1 aligns across 7 bases. V was clipped by 11 bases and J by 0 bases; unmatched bases: 12. The V gene's germline CDR1 is MNHNY and CDR2 SVGAGI (reference sequence). The CDR3 contains 15 residues. The CDR3 sequence is CAGTGTASANYGYTF. CDR3 DNA: TGTGCCGGCACCGGGACAGCCTCGGCTAACTATGGCTACACCTTC.

This clone was seen a few times. V and J are TRBV5-1 and TRBJ2-7; D is possibly TRBD2 (5 bases). Germline CDR1 is SGHRS and CDR2 is YFSETQ. V was pared by 1 base and J by 7 bases, with 9 bases between. The CDR3 covers 12 residues. The CDR3 bases are TGCGCCAGCAGCTTGAATTCGGGGGAGCAGTACGTC. Its protein product is CASSLNSGEQYV.

CDR3 sequence (DNA): TGTGCCAGCAGTACCGGACTAGCGGGGGGCCTGAGCTACGGGGAGCTGTTTTTT. Amino acid sequence: CASSTGLAGGLSYGELFF. The J gene is TRBJ2-2, the V gene TRBV2; 14 bases fit TRBD2. CDR3 length: 18 residues. In germline, CDR1 is SNHLY, CDR2 FYNNEI. The V and J ends lost 5 bases and 7 bases, in that order; junction bases with no gene match: 12.

J is TRBJ1-5 and V is TRBV30, with 7 bases lining up with TRBD1. Germline V gene data show CDR1 as GTSNPN and CDR2 as SVGIG (reference sequence). This CDR3 comprises 14 residues. J was trimmed by 9 bases and V by 0 bases; bases with no gene match: 8. The CDR3 protein is CAWSVPAGGRPQHF. The CDR3 region has the DNA TGTGCCTGGAGTGTACCGGCAGGGGGGAGGCCCCAGCATTTT.

V gene TRBV10-3 combines with J gene TRBJ2-3; 11 nucleotides line up with TRBD2. The length of the CDR3 is 15 residues. The ends lost 6 bases at V and 3 bases at J; junction bases unmatched: 5. CDR1 is ENHRY, CDR2 SYGVKD, per germline. CDR3: CAISSSGGSTDTQYF. The CDR3 DNA follows: TGTGCCATCAGCTCTAGCGGGGGGTCAACAGATACGCAGTATTTT.

The CDR3 sequence: CASSQDRRGAQNEQFF. The CDR3 bases are TGCGCCAGCAGCCAAGATCGCCGGGGGGCCCAGAATGAGCAGTTCTTC. J is TRBJ2-1 and V is TRBV4-1; a possible D gene is TRBD2 (7 bases). The CDR3 extends over 16 amino acids. Germline CDR1 MGHRA, CDR2 YSYEKL. Trimming took 0 bases from V and 7 from J, leaving 16 bases between them.

The chain has TRBV28 and TRBJ1-2; a weak D match, TRBD1 (5 bases). V was trimmed by 5 bases and J by 3 bases, leaving 19 bases between them. Germline assignment: CDR1 MDHEN and CDR2 SYDVKM. This CDR3 has 16 residues. The CDR3 protein is CASSLLRTRPYYGYTF. CDR3 DNA: TGTGCCAGCAGTCTCCTGAGGACACGTCCTTACTATGGCTACACCTTC.

By frequency in the sample, this clone is medium-sized. The chain is built from TRBV7-9 and TRBJ1-3, with TRBD1 as a possible D gene (6 bases). This CDR3 contains 15 residues. Germline V gene data show CDR1 as SEHNR and CDR2 as FQNEAQ (reference sequence). V lost 0 bases to trimming and J lost 5 bases, with 11 bases between them. CDR3 loop: CASSLARTGRNTIYF. DNA of the CDR3: TGTGCCAGCAGCTTAGCCCGAACAGGGCGAAACACCATATATTTT.

This clone was picked up a small number of times. J is TRBJ2-1 and V is TRBV5-1; tentatively, D is TRBD1 (6 bases). V was clipped by 1 base and J by 0 bases, with 14 bases between them. Per the germline V gene, CDR1 is SGHRS and CDR2 is YFSETQ. This CDR3 has 17 residues. Here the CDR3 DNA reads TGCGCCAGCAGCTTGTTTCGGGTGGGGGCCTCCTACAATGAGCAGTTCTTC. Its translation is CASSLFRVGASYNEQFF.